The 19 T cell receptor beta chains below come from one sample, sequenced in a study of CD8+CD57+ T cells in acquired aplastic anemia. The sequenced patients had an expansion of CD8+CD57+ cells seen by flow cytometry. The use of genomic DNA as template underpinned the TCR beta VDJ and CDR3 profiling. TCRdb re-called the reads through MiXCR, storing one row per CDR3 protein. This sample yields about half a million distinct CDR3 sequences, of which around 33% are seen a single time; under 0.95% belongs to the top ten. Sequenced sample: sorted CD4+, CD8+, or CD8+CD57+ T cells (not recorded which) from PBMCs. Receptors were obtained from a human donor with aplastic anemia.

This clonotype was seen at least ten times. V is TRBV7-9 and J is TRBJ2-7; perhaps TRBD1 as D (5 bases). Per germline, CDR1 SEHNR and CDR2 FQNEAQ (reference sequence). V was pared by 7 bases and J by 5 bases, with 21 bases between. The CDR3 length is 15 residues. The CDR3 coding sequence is TGTGCCAGCACATCAAAGCAGGGTCCTGATAACGAGCAGTACTTC. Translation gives CASTSKQGPDNEQYF.

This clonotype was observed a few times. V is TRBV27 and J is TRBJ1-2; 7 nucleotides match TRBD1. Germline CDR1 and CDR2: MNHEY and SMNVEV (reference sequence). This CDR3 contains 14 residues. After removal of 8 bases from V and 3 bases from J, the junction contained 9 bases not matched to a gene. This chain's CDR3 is CASGYRGTDYGYTF. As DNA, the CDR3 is TGTGCCAGCGGCTACAGGGGAACGGACTATGGCTACACCTTC.

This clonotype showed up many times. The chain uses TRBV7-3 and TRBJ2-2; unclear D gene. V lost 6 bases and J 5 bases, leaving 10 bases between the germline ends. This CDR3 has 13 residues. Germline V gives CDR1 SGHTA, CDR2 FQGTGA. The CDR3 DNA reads TGTGCCAGCAGTTGGACGGGTACCGGGGAGCTGTTTTTT. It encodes CASSWTGTGELFF.

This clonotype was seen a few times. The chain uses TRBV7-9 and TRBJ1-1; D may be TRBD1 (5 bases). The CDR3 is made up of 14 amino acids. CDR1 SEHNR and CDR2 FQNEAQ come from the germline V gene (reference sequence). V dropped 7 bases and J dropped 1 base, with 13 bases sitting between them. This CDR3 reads CASIDDRANTEAFF. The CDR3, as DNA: TGTGCCAGCATCGACGACAGAGCGAACACTGAAGCTTTCTTT.

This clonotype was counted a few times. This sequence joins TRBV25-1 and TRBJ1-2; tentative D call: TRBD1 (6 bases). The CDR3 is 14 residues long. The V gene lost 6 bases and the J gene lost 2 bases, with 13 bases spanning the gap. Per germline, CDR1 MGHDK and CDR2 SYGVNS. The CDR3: CASRAGVGNYGYTF. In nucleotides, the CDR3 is TGTGCCAGCAGGGCAGGGGTTGGGAACTATGGCTACACCTTC.

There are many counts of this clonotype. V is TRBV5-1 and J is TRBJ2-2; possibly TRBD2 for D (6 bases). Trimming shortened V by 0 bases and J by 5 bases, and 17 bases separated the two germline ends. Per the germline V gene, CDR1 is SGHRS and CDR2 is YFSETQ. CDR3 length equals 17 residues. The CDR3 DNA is TGCGCCAGCAGCTTGGTCGGTGGAGGGAGTATGACCGGGGAGCTGTTTTTT. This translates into CASSLVGGGSMTGELFF.

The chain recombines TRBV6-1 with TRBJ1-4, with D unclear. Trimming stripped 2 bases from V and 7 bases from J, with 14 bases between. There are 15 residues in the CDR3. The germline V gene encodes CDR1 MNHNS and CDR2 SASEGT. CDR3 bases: TGTGCCAGCAGTGAAAATCTGGTGGAGAGTGAAAAACTGTTTTTT. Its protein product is CASSENLVESEKLFF.

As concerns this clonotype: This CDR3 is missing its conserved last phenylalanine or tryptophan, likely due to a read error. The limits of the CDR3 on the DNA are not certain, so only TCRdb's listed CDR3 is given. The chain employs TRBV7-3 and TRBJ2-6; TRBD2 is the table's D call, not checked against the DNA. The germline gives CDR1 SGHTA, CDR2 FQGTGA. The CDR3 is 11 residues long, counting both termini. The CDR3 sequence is CASSPRTSGSV.

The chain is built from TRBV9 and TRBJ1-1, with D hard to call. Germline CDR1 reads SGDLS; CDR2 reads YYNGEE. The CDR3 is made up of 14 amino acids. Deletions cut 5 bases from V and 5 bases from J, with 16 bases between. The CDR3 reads CASSLQPSKTEAFF. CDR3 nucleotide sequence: TGTGCCAGCAGTTTACAGCCAAGTAAGACTGAAGCTTTCTTT.

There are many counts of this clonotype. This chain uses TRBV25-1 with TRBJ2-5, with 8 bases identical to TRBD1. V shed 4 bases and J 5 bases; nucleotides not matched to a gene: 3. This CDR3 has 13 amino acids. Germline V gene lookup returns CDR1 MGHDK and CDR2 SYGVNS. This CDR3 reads CASSGSGGETQYF. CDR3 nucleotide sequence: TGTGCCAGCAGTGGGTCAGGGGGCGAGACCCAGTACTTC. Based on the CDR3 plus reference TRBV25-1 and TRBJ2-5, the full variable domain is EADIYQTPRYLVIGTGKKITLECSQTMGHDKMYWYQQDPGMELHLIHYSYGVNSTEKGDLSSESTVSRIRTEHFPLTLESARPSHTSQYLCASSGSGGETQYFGPGTRLLVL.

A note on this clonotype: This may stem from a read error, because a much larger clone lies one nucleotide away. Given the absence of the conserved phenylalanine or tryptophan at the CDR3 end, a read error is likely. CDR3 loop: CASSLEGQGAQPQHL. The CDR3 DNA reads TGTGCCAGCAGCTTAGAGGGACAGGGGGCTCAGCCCCAGCATCTT. The chain uses TRBV7-8 and TRBJ1-5; 12 bases map to TRBD1. The V and J ends lost 1 base and 6 bases, in that order; junction bases with no gene match: 1. This CDR3 region has 15 residues. Germline V gene data show CDR1 as SGHVS and CDR2 as FQNEAQ.

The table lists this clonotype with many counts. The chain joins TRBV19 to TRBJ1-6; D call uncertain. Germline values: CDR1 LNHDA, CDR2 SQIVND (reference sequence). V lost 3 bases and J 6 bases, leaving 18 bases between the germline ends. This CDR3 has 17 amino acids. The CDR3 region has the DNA TGTGCCAGTAGTATTAAATCTCCTTTCGGAGGTAATTCACCCCTCCACTTT. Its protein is CASSIKSPFGGNSPLHF.

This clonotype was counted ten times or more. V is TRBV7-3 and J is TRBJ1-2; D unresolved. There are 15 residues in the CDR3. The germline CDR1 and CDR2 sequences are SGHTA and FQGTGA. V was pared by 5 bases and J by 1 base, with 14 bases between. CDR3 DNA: TGTGCCAGCAGCGCGGGTGGGCGGAGTAACTATGGCTACACCTTC. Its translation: CASSAGGRSNYGYTF.

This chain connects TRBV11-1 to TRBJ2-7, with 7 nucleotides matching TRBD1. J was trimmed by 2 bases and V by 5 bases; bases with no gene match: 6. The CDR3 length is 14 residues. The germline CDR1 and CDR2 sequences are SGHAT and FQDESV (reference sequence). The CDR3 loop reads CASSAQGTAYEQYF. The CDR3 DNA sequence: TGTGCCAGCAGCGCACAGGGGACAGCCTACGAGCAGTACTTC.

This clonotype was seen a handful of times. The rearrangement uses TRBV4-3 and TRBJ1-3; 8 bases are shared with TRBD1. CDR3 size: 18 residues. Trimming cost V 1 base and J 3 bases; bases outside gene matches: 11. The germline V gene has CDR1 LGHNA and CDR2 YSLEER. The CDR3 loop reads CASSQVARQGAFGNTIYF. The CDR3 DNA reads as TGCGCCAGCAGCCAAGTAGCGCGGCAGGGGGCATTTGGAAACACCATATATTTT.

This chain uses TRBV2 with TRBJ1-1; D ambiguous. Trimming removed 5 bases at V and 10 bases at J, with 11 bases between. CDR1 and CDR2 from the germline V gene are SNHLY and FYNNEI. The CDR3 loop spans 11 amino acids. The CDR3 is CASSPQIGAFF. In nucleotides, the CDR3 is TGTGCCAGCAGTCCCCAAATTGGAGCTTTCTTT. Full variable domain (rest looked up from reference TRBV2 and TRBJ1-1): EPEVTQTPSHQVTQMGQEVILRCVPISNHLYFYWYRQILGQKVEFLVSFYNNEISEKSEIFDDQFSVERPDGSNFTLKIRSTKLEDSAMYFCASSPQIGAFFGQGTRLTVV.

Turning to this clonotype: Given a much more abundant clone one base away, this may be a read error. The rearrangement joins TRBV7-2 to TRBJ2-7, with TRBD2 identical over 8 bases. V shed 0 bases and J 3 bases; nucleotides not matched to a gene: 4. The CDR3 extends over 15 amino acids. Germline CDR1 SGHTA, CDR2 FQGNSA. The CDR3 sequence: CASSLAFGRDYEQYF. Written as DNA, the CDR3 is TGTGCCAGCAGCTTAGCCTTCGGGAGGGACTACGAGCAGTACTTC.

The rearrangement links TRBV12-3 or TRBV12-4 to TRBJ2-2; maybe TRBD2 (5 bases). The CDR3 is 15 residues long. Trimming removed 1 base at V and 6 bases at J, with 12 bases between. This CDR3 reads CASSLEGARAGELFF. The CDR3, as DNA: TGTGCCAGCAGTTTAGAGGGAGCTCGCGCCGGGGAGCTGTTTTTT.

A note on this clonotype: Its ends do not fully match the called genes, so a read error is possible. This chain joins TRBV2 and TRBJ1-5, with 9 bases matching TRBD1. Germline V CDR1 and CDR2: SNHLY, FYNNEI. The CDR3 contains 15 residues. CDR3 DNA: TGTGCCGGCAGTCGGACAGGGGAACTCAATCAGCCCCAGCATTTT. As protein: CAGSRTGELNQPQHF.